This TCR beta chain was sequenced in a study of T-cell memory formation after mild COVID-19. On the study more broadly: The two donors had largely donor-specific TCR clusters.

MiXCR, applied by TCRdb to the 5' RACE reads, yields one record per CDR3 protein. The data hold roughly 350,000 distinct CDR3 sequences, with more than 20% observed a single time. As regards this clonotype: The antigen remains undetermined.

Study findings and constraints: While clones contracting from day 15 to 85 were balanced between CD4 and CD8, later expanders leaned CD4+. The main location of contracting CD4+ clones was CM and EM, and that of contracting CD8+ clones was EMRA.

Sequenced material: PBMCs or a T cell subset sorted from them (not recorded which). The sequence came from an adult woman who had mild COVID-19 (a few samples of this study predate the infection). Cell type and time point are not known.

The CDR3 spells CAISDLATYEQYF. The CDR3 coding sequence is TGTGCCATCAGTGACCTAGCGACCTACGAGCAGTACTTC. This sequence joins TRBV10-3 and TRBJ2-7; tentatively, D is TRBD2 (6 bases). Per germline, CDR1 ENHRY and CDR2 SYGVKD. V lost 3 bases and J lost 2, with 8 bases in between. The CDR3 has 13 residues.